Listed here are 30 T cell receptor beta chains from one sample, sequenced in a study of blood T cells in healthy people across ages (dated by TCRdb to between 2014 and 2016). The method was 5' RACE. TCRdb names Illumina HiSeq 2500 as the instrument used. A second PCR of about 6 to 12 cycles was run with a J-beta primer mix and a sample-barcoded 5' primer. TCRdb passed the public sequencing reads through fastp at Q25 and MiXCR, retaining productive beta sequences. Here each entry gathers all rows of one CDR3 protein and keeps the most common genes and DNA. In all, the sample holds about 540,000 distinct CDR3 sequences, and 24% of those were seen once. Together, the top ten hold 7.5% to 9% of the sample. These same records also appear under a second study, on T cells of mothers and their children.

The sequencing input was blood. The receptors were sampled from a boy aged 10-17 years in good health.

This clonotype has only a few counts. The chain couples TRBV20-1 to TRBJ2-5, with D possibly matching TRBD2 (5 bases). In germline, CDR1 is DFQATT, CDR2 SNEGSKA (reference sequence). The CDR3 is 16 residues long. The V end was cut by 1 base, the J end by 1 base, with 16 bases between. CDR3 residues: CSARGGNSETQETQYF. DNA of the CDR3: TGCAGTGCTAGAGGGGGAAATAGCGAGACCCAAGAGACCCAGTACTTC.

The chain uses TRBV29-1 and TRBJ2-3; 12 bases agree with TRBD2. This CDR3 contains 17 residues. The J segment lost 3 bases and the V segment lost 3 bases, leaving 10 bases of the junction unmatched. Germline CDR1 SQVTM, CDR2 ANQGSEA. Here the CDR3 reads CSVDGLAGWRGTDTQYF. CDR3 nucleotides: TGCAGCGTTGATGGACTAGCGGGATGGAGGGGGACAGATACGCAGTATTTT.

This clonotype was detected a few times. The V call is TRBV6-1, the J call TRBJ2-5; 7 bases align to TRBD1. The ends lost 5 bases at V and 4 bases at J; junction bases unmatched: 7. CDR3 length equals 14 residues. Germline values: CDR1 MNHNS, CDR2 SASEGT. The CDR3 reads CASSQRTGPETQYF. CDR3 coding DNA: TGTGCCAGCAGTCAGCGGACAGGCCCAGAGACCCAGTACTTC.

Only a few counts were recorded for this clonotype. The chain links TRBV29-1 to TRBJ2-5, with TRBD1 matching over 9 bases. The J call could be wrong; TRBJ2-7 is a better fit for the DNA end. This CDR3 region has 12 residues. CDR1 and CDR2 (germline): SQVTM, ANQGSEA. The CDR3 loop is CSSWTGAGEQYF. The CDR3 DNA reads TGCAGCTCTTGGACAGGGGCGGGCGAGCAGTACTTC.

There are a few counts of this clonotype. V gene TRBV12-3 or TRBV12-4 combines with J gene TRBJ2-1; D not certain. The CDR3 totals 14 residues. Between the trimmed V and J ends, which lost 5 bases and 2 bases, there was a span of 10 bases. The CDR3, as DNA: TGTGCCAGCAGTCTAGAAAAGACCTACAATGAGCAGTTCTTC. Protein sequence: CASSLEKTYNEQFF.

This clonotype was seen a handful of times. V gene TRBV12-3 or TRBV12-4 combines with J gene TRBJ2-3, with D uncertain. V was clipped by 3 bases and J by 1 base, with 11 bases between them. This CDR3 region has 15 residues. The CDR3 protein is CASSLVSAGTDTQYF. CDR3 in DNA: TGTGCCAGCAGTTTGGTATCGGCAGGCACAGATACGCAGTATTTT.

This chain joins TRBV11-1 and TRBJ1-3; D unclear. This CDR3 spans 14 amino acids. V dropped 3 bases and J dropped 2 bases, with 8 bases sitting between them. Germline V gene sequence: CDR1 SGHAT, CDR2 FQDESV (reference sequence). This chain's CDR3 is CASSFPGTGNTIYF. The CDR3 coding sequence is TGTGCCAGCAGCTTCCCGGGTACTGGAAACACCATATATTTT. Looking up the rest from reference TRBV11-1 and TRBJ1-3 gives the full variable domain: EAEVAQSPRYKITEKSQAVAFWCDPISGHATLYWYRQILGQGPELLVQFQDESVVDDSQLPKDRFSAERLKGVDSTLKIQPAELGDSAMYLCASSFPGTGNTIYFGEGSWLTVV.

The chain has TRBV3-1 and TRBJ2-3, with 7 bases aligning to TRBD1. J gave up 4 bases and V 4 bases, and 5 bases lay outside the gene matches. The CDR3 contains 14 residues. Germline V CDR1 and CDR2: LGHDT, YNNKEL (reference sequence). The CDR3 DNA sequence: TGTGCCAGCAGCCCACAGGGGATCCCAGATACGCAGTATTTT. Translated: CASSPQGIPDTQYF.

This clonotype turned up a few times. The J gene is TRBJ1-4, the V gene TRBV5-1; D may be TRBD1 (5 bases). Trimming cost V 9 bases and J 7 bases, with 22 bases left between them. Germline CDR1 reads SGHRS; CDR2 reads YFSETQ. The CDR3 is made up of 15 amino acids. The chain's CDR3 is CANSESRGGGEKLFF. CDR3 nucleotide sequence: TGCGCCAACAGTGAAAGTCGTGGGGGAGGTGAAAAACTGTTTTTT.

The CDR3 region has the DNA TGTGCCAGCAGCTCCGGGACAGTGCACCAAGAGACCCAGTACTTC. Encoded protein: CASSSGTVHQETQYF. The chain employs TRBV6-6 and TRBJ2-5; TRBD1 matches 7 bases. Germline assignment: CDR1 MNHNY and CDR2 SVGAGI (reference sequence). The CDR3 is made up of 15 amino acids. V was clipped by 6 bases and J by 0 bases; unmatched bases: 7.

This rearrangement joins TRBV12-3 or TRBV12-4 to TRBJ1-1; TRBD1 agrees at 8 bases. The CDR3 runs to 12 residues. The V gene end was trimmed by 6 bases and the J gene end by 6 bases; junction bases not matched to a gene: 3. The DNA of the CDR3 is TGTGCCAGCAGGACAGGGGTCGCTGAAGCTTTCTTT. Residues: CASRTGVAEAFF.

This clonotype was counted a few times. V gene TRBV20-1 combines with J gene TRBJ2-7, with 7 bases identical to TRBD2. The V segment lost 0 bases and the J segment 7 bases; nucleotides outside the gene matches: 12. Germline CDR1 and CDR2: DFQATT and SNEGSKA (reference sequence). CDR3 size: 15 residues. The CDR3 DNA reads as TGCAGTGCTAGAGATGGGAGGGGTGGACACCCGGAGCAGTACTTC. It yields the protein CSARDGRGGHPEQYF.

This clonotype was counted only a few times. This chain links TRBV3-1 with TRBJ2-7; 8 nucleotides agree with TRBD2. Germline trimming cut 2 bases from V and 2 bases from J; bases unmatched to any gene: 11. The germline V gene has CDR1 LGHDT and CDR2 YNNKEL (reference sequence). The CDR3 runs 17 residues. DNA of the CDR3: TGTGCCAGCAGCCAAAAGGCGGGGGGACCCTGGACCTACGAGCAGTACTTC. It translates to CASSQKAGGPWTYEQYF.

The chain recombines TRBV20-1 with TRBJ1-1; D is undetermined. V was shortened by 0 bases and J by 5 bases, with 10 bases between the two germline ends. The CDR3 is 13 residues long. In germline, CDR1 is DFQATT, CDR2 SNEGSKA (reference sequence). The CDR3 loop is CSARDGRSTEAFF. DNA of the CDR3: TGCAGTGCTAGAGATGGGAGGTCAACTGAAGCTTTCTTT.

The gene calls are TRBV7-9 and TRBJ2-5; D possibly corresponds to TRBD2 (7 bases). V lost 5 bases to trimming and J lost 5 bases, with 18 bases between them. The germline gives CDR1 SEHNR, CDR2 FQNEAQ (reference sequence). This CDR3 region has 15 residues. CDR3 sequence: CASSPRGGPKETQYF. The CDR3 nucleotides are TGTGCCAGCAGCCCCCGCGGGGGCCCGAAGGAGACCCAGTACTTC.

This clonotype was detected only a few times. The DNA of the CDR3 is TGTGCCAGCAGCGCCCACGTGGGCGAGCAGTACTTC. It codes for CASSAHVGEQYF. The rearrangement joins TRBV9 to TRBJ2-7; D call uncertain. CDR1 is SGDLS and CDR2 is YYNGEE in the germline V gene. The CDR3 is 12 amino acids. Trimming shortened V by 3 bases and J by 6 bases, and 10 bases separated the two germline ends. The full variable domain, in which reference TRBV9 and TRBJ2-7 provide the parts outside the CDR3, is DSGVTQTPKHLITATGQRVTLRCSPRSGDLSVYWYQQSLDQGLQFLIQYYNGEERAKGNILERFSAQQFPDLHSELNLSSLELGDSALYFCASSAHVGEQYFGPGTRLTVT.

This clonotype turned up a few times. The chain carries TRBV28 and TRBJ1-1; perhaps TRBD1 as D (6 bases). Germline V CDR1 and CDR2: MDHEN, SYDVKM. The CDR3 covers 16 residues. V dropped 6 bases and J dropped 2 bases, with 19 bases sitting between them. The DNA for the CDR3 is TGTGCCAGCAGCCCTACGAACAGGGCGTTCAACACTGAAGCTTTCTTT. Protein product: CASSPTNRAFNTEAFF.

The chain links TRBV20-1 to TRBJ1-1; possibly TRBD1 for D (6 bases). Trimming removed 0 bases from V and 11 bases from J, with 19 bases in between. Germline assignment: CDR1 DFQATT and CDR2 SNEGSKA (reference sequence). The CDR3 spans 14 residues. CDR3 coding DNA: TGCAGTGCTAGAGAACCCCGTGGGGGGGCGGGGGCTTTCTTT. The encoded protein is CSAREPRGGAGAFF.

The V call is TRBV7-9, the J call TRBJ2-5; possible D gene TRBD2, 6 bases. Germline V CDR1 and CDR2: SEHNR, FQNEAQ (reference sequence). The V gene lost 1 base and the J gene lost 11 bases, with 11 bases spanning the gap. The CDR3 is made up of 12 amino acids. The CDR3 DNA reads TGTGCCAGCAGCTTAGTGGGACTTGGGCAGTACTTC. This encodes CASSLVGLGQYF. Full variable domain (remainder filled in from reference TRBV7-9 and TRBJ2-5): DTGVSQNPRHKITKRGQNVTFRCDPISEHNRLYWYRQTLGQGPEFLTYFQNEAQLEKSRLLSDRFSAERPKGSFSTLEIQRTEQGDSAMYLCASSLVGLGQYFGPGTRLLVL.

This chain connects TRBV4-1 to TRBJ2-7, with TRBD2 matching 7 bases. V trimming: 0 bases; J trimming: 0 bases; junction bases outside the gene matches: 5. The CDR3 consists of 16 residues. Looked up from germline, CDR1 is MGHRA and CDR2 is YSYEKL. In DNA, the CDR3 is TGCGCCAGCAGCCAAGAGGGGGGGATCAACTCCTACGAGCAGTACTTC. Translated: CASSQEGGINSYEQYF.

In this sample, this clonotype turned up a few times. The J gene is TRBJ1-1, the V gene TRBV5-6, with D unresolved. Per germline, CDR1 SGHDT and CDR2 YYEEEE. V lost 0 bases and J lost 3, with 9 bases in between. The CDR3 totals 14 residues. CDR3 nucleotides: TGTGCCAGCAGCTTGGCCTCTGGGGACACTGAAGCTTTCTTT. It translates to CASSLASGDTEAFF.

The table lists this clonotype with a few counts. The rearrangement uses TRBV6-5 and TRBJ2-1; D is ambiguous. The J call may be in error: the DNA end matches TRBJ2-5 better. Germline loops: CDR1 MNHEY, CDR2 SVGAGI. CDR3 length equals 12 residues. The CDR3 sequence is CASSTPGETQYF. CDR3 coding DNA: TGTGCCAGCAGTACGCCGGGCGAGACCCAGTACTTC.

There are a few counts of this clonotype. This chain uses TRBV6-2 or TRBV6-3 with TRBJ2-6; no definite D call. Germline CDR1 MNHEY, CDR2 SVGEGT. Deletions cut 6 bases from V and 3 bases from J, with 21 bases between. The CDR3 spans 18 residues. The CDR3 protein is CASRPTMGPTSGANVLTF. Here the CDR3 DNA reads TGTGCCAGCAGACCCACTATGGGTCCAACGAGTGGGGCCAACGTCCTGACTTTC.

The chain combines TRBV20-1 with TRBJ1-6; D is unresolved. Germline-derived CDR1 and CDR2 are DFQATT and SNEGSKA (reference sequence). The CDR3 consists of 13 residues. Between the trimmed V and J ends, which lost 6 bases and 5 bases, there was a span of 11 bases. The CDR3 loop is CSAARIDNSPLHF. The CDR3 DNA is TGCAGTGCGGCGAGGATTGATAATTCACCCCTCCACTTT.

There are a few counts of this clonotype. The chain joins TRBV28 to TRBJ2-7; D may correspond to TRBD1 or TRBD2 (6 bases each). Germline V gene data show CDR1 as MDHEN and CDR2 as SYDVKM. This CDR3 has 14 amino acids. The V and J ends lost 7 bases and 5 bases respectively, with 18 bases between them. As DNA, the CDR3 is TGTGCCAGCACCCTAGGGGGGCTTGAGGACGAGCAGTACTTC. It yields the protein CASTLGGLEDEQYF.

V gene TRBV5-5 combines with J gene TRBJ1-1; D is undetermined. V shed 4 bases and J shed 7 bases, with 11 bases lying between them. This CDR3 spans 12 amino acids. The germline V gene encodes CDR1 SGHKS and CDR2 YYEKEE (reference sequence). CDR3: CASSPRIVEAFF. As DNA, the CDR3 is TGTGCCAGCAGCCCCCGGATCGTTGAAGCTTTCTTT.

This clonotype appeared a few times. The rearrangement uses TRBV4-3 and TRBJ2-6; D perhaps matches TRBD1 (6 bases). Germline V gene data show CDR1 as LGHNA and CDR2 as YSLEER. The CDR3 totals 17 residues. Trimming cost V 4 bases and J 4 bases, with 17 bases left between them. The CDR3 sequence is CASSRNLYRVGANVLTF. CDR3 DNA sequence: TGCGCCAGCAGCCGAAACTTATACAGGGTCGGGGCCAACGTCCTGACTTTC.

The V and J genes are TRBV7-2 and TRBJ2-7, with 9 positions matching TRBD2. Looked up from germline, CDR1 is SGHTA and CDR2 is FQGNSA. This CDR3 has 17 amino acids. Trimming cost V 1 base and J 2 bases; bases outside gene matches: 9. The CDR3 spells CASSLGGLAYPPYEQYF. The CDR3 coding sequence is TGTGCCAGCAGCTTAGGGGGACTAGCCTACCCCCCCTACGAGCAGTACTTC.

This chain links TRBV28 with TRBJ2-1; no clear D gene. The length of the CDR3 is 16 residues. The V and J ends lost 6 bases and 6 bases respectively, with 21 bases between them. Germline loops: CDR1 MDHEN, CDR2 SYDVKM. The CDR3 region has the DNA TGTGCCAGCAGCCCCCGATCATTTTCCGGAGTCAATGAGCAGTTCTTC. Translated: CASSPRSFSGVNEQFF.

This clonotype was picked up many times. The rearrangement uses TRBV3-1 and TRBJ2-6; 9 bases align to TRBD1. This CDR3 comprises 14 residues. In germline, CDR1 is LGHDT, CDR2 YNNKEL (reference sequence). Trimming removed 4 bases from V and 11 bases from J; junction bases left unmatched: 6. CDR3 sequence: CASSLGTGRDVLTF. The DNA for the CDR3 is TGTGCCAGCAGCCTAGGGACAGGGAGGGACGTCCTGACTTTC.